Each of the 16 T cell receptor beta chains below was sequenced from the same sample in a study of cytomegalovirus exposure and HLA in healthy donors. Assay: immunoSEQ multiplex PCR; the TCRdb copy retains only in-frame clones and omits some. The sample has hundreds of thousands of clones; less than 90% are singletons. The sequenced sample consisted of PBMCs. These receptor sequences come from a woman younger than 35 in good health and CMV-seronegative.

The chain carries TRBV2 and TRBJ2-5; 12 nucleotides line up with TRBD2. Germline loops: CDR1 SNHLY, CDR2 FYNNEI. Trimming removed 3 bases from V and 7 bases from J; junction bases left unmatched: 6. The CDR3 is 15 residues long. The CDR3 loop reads CASSDGLAGSGTQYF. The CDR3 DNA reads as TGTGCCAGCAGTGACGGACTAGCGGGGAGTGGGACCCAGTACTTC.

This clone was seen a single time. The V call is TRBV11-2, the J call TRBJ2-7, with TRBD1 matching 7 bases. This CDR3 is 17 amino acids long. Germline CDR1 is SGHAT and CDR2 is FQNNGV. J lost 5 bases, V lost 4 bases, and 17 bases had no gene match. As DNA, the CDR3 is TGTGCCAGCAGCTCCCTCCAACAGGGGAAAAGTCCAGACGAGCAGTACTTC. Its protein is CASSSLQQGKSPDEQYF.

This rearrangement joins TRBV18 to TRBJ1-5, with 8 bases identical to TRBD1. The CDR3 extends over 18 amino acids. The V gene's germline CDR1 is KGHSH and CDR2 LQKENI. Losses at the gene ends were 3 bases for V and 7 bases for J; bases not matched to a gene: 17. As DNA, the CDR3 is TGTGCCAGCTCACCGGGTTCCGGGACAGGTAAAGGAGGCCAGCCCCAGCATTTT. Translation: CASSPGSGTGKGGQPQHF.

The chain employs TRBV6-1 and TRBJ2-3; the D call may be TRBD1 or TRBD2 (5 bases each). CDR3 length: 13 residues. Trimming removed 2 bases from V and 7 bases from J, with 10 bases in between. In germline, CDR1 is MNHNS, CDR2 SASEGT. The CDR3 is CASSELGTHTQYF. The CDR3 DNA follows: TGTGCCAGCAGTGAACTGGGGACCCATACGCAGTATTTT.

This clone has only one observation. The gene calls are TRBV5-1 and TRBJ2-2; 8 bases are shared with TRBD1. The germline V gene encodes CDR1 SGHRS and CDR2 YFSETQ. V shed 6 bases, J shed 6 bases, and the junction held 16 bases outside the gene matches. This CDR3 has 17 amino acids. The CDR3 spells CASILGRGHLSAGELFF. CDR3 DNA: TGCGCCAGCATCTTAGGCAGGGGGCATTTAAGCGCCGGGGAGCTGTTTTTT.

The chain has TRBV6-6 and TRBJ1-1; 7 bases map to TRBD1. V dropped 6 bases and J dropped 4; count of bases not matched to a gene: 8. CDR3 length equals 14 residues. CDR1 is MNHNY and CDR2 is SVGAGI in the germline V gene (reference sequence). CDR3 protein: CASSLTGSGTEAFF. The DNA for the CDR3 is TGTGCCAGCAGCCTGACAGGGTCGGGCACTGAAGCTTTCTTT.

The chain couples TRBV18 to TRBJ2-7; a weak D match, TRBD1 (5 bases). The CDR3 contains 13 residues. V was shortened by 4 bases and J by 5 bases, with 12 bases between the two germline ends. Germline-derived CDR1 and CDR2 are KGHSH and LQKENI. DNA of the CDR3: TGTGCCAGCTCACTTTCGACAGTGAACGAGCAGTACTTC. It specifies CASSLSTVNEQYF. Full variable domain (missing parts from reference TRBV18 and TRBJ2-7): NAGVMQNPRHLVRRRGQEARLRCSPMKGHSHVYWYRQLPEEGLKFMVYLQKENIIDESGMPKERFSAEFPKEGPSILRIQQVVRGDSAAYFCASSLSTVNEQYFGPGTRLTVT.

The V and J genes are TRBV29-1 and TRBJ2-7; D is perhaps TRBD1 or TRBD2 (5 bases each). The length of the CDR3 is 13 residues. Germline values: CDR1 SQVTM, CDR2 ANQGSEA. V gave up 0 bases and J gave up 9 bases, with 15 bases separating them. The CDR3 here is CSVEDVSGTTQYF. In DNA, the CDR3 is TGCAGCGTTGAAGATGTGTCCGGGACCACGCAGTACTTC.

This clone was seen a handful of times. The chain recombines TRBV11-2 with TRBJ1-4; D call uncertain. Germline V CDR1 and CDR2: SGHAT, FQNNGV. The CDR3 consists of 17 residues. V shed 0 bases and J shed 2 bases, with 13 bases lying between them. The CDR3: CASSLDLRSDTNEKLFF. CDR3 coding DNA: TGTGCCAGCAGCTTAGATCTTCGGTCGGACACTAATGAAAAACTGTTTTTT.

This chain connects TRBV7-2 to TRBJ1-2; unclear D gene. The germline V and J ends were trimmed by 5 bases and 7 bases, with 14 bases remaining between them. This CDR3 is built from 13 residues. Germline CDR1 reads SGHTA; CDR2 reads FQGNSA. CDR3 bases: TGTGCCAGCAGCCCAACCGGGGTAGGTGGCTACACCTTC. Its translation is CASSPTGVGGYTF.

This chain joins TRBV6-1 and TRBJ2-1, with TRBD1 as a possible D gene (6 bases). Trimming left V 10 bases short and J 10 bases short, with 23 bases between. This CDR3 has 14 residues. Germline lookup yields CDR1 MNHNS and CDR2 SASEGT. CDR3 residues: CATALGADSDEQFF. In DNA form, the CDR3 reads TGTGCCACCGCCTTGGGGGCGGACTCGGACGAGCAGTTCTTC.

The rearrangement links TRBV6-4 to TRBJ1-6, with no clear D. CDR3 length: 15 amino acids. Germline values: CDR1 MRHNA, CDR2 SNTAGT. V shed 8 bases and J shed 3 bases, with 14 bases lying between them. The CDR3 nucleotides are TGTGCCAGCGCCACCGGGGAGGGCTATAATTCACCCCTCCACTTT. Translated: CASATGEGYNSPLHF.

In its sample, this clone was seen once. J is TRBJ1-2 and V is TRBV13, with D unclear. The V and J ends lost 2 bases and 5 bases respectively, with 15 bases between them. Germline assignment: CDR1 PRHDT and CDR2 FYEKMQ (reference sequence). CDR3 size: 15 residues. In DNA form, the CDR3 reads TGTGCCAGCAGCTTAAGAGGGCAGCCCGTTTATGGCTACACCTTC. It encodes CASSLRGQPVYGYTF.

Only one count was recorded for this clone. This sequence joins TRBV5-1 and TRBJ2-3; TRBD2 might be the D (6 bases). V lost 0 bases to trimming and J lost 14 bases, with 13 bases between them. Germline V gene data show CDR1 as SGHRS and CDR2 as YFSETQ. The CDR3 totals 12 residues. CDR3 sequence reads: CASSLGGGAGYF. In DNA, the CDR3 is TGCGCCAGCAGCTTGGGCGGCGGGGCGGGGTATTTT.

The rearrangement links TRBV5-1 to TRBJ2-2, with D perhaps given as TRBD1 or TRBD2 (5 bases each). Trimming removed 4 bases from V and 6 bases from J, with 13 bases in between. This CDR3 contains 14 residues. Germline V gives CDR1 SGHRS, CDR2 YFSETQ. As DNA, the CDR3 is TGCGCCAGCAGCCGAGGGACCACGGCCGGGGAGCTGTTTTTT. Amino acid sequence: CASSRGTTAGELFF.

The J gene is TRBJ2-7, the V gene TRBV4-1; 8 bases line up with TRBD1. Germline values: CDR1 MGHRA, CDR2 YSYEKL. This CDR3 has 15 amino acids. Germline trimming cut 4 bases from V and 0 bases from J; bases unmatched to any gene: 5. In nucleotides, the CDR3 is TGCGCCAGCAGCCCAGGACAGGGCCCCTCCTACGAGCAGTACTTC. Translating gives CASSPGQGPSYEQYF.